A single T cell receptor (beta chain) is shown here with its context. TCRdb's copy holds only in-frame clones and misses some; the assay was immunoSEQ multiplex PCR. The sample lists 70,000 to 85,000 clones; roughly 90% were seen once. Time point of the sample: pretreatment peripheral blood. This entry is derived from a study of PD-L1 blockade in urothelial cancer. Study information: Blood samples had a median of around 150,000 T cells.

The CDR3 covers 15 residues. Trimming left V 6 bases short and J 6 bases short, with 19 bases between. CDR1 and CDR2 from the germline V gene are SGHTA and FQGTGA. This TCR came from a man aged 70-80 years with urothelial cancer. The sequenced sample was PBMCs, obtained around atezolizumab (anti-PD-L1) treatment. J is TRBJ2-3 and V is TRBV7-3; perhaps TRBD2 as D (6 bases). The CDR3 loop reads CASSSMRGSWDTQYF. The CDR3 DNA reads as TGTGCCAGCAGTTCTATGCGGGGAAGTTGGGATACGCAGTATTTT.